Listed below are T cell receptor beta chains from one sample, sequenced in a study of blood T cell repertoires in COVID-19. Only in-frame clones appear in the TCRdb table, and some are missing; sequencing was by immunoSEQ multiplex PCR. The table has 200,000 to 250,000 clones, around four fifths seen once. Sample: peripheral blood. These receptors were obtained from a woman aged 60-75 years who had recovered from COVID-19. Each CDR3 is given with its conserved first and last residue. The D gene is left open where the match is weak. Clone size is stated in some rows and not others, as once, few, many or a class when expanded.

cdr3_aa: CASSDGTGVGSDTQYF
cdr3_nt: TGTGCCAGCAGTGACGGGACAGGGGTCGGGTCAGATACGCAGTATTTT
clone_size: NA
cdr3_length: 16
d_call: TRBD1
v_call: TRBV2
j_call: TRBJ2-3

cdr3_aa: CASSSDRGPHQPQHF
cdr3_nt: TGTGCCAGTAGTTCGGACAGGGGGCCCCATCAGCCCCAGCATTTT
clone_size: NA
cdr3_length: 15
d_call: TRBD1
v_call: TRBV19
j_call: TRBJ1-5

cdr3_aa: CAISEASPGSSSGNTIYF
cdr3_nt: TGTGCCATCAGTGAGGCCTCTCCGGGTTCGAGCTCTGGAAACACCATATATTTT
clone_size: NA
cdr3_length: 18
d_call: NA
v_call: TRBV10-3
j_call: TRBJ1-3

cdr3_aa: CASSQNSPDTQYF
cdr3_nt: TGTGCCAGCAGCCAAAATAGCCCAGATACGCAGTATTTT
clone_size: NA
cdr3_length: 13
d_call: NA
v_call: TRBV3-1/TRBV3-2
j_call: TRBJ2-3

cdr3_aa: CASSRTGTQETQYF
cdr3_nt: TGCGCCAGCAGCCGGACAGGGACCCAAGAGACCCAGTACTTC
clone_size: NA
cdr3_length: 14
d_call: TRBD1
v_call: TRBV5-1
j_call: TRBJ2-5

cdr3_aa: CAWRFRVSTGELFF
cdr3_nt: TGTGCCTGGAGATTCAGGGTCAGCACCGGGGAGCTGTTTTTT
clone_size: NA
cdr3_length: 14
d_call: NA
v_call: TRBV30
j_call: TRBJ2-2

cdr3_aa: CASSPGTSGGVEQFF
cdr3_nt: TGTGCCAGCAGCCCCGGGACTAGCGGGGGGGTTGAGCAGTTCTTC
clone_size: few
cdr3_length: 15
d_call: TRBD2
v_call: TRBV5-4
j_call: TRBJ2-1

cdr3_aa: CASSRTGSGYGYTF
cdr3_nt: TGTGCCAGCAGTAGGACAGGCTCGGGCTATGGCTACACCTTC
clone_size: NA
cdr3_length: 14
d_call: TRBD1
v_call: TRBV28
j_call: TRBJ1-2

cdr3_aa: CASSFAATRSYNEQFF
cdr3_nt: TGTGCCAGCAGCTTTGCCGCGACTCGATCCTACAATGAGCAGTTCTTC
clone_size: NA
cdr3_length: 16
d_call: NA
v_call: TRBV7-3
j_call: TRBJ2-1

cdr3_aa: CASSRQQPEETQYF
cdr3_nt: TGCGCCAGCAGCCGTCAACAACCTGAAGAGACCCAGTACTTC
clone_size: NA
cdr3_length: 14
d_call: NA
v_call: TRBV5-1
j_call: TRBJ2-5

cdr3_aa: CASSRDPSGVYNEQFF
cdr3_nt: TGTGCCAGCTCACGAGACCCTAGCGGGGTCTACAATGAGCAGTTCTTC
clone_size: NA
cdr3_length: 16
d_call: TRBD2
v_call: TRBV18
j_call: TRBJ2-1

cdr3_aa: CASGFGRGAGTDTQYF
cdr3_nt: TGTGCTAGTGGTTTTGGGCGGGGGGCCGGCACAGATACGCAGTATTTT
clone_size: NA
cdr3_length: 16
d_call: TRBD2
v_call: TRBV12-5
j_call: TRBJ2-3

cdr3_aa: CSVGQNTEAFF
cdr3_nt: TGCAGCGTCGGACAGAACACTGAAGCTTTCTTT
clone_size: NA
cdr3_length: 11
d_call: NA
v_call: TRBV29-1
j_call: TRBJ1-1

cdr3_aa: CASSSRDRPENTIYF
cdr3_nt: TGTGCCAGCAGCTCCCGGGACAGGCCGGAAAACACCATATATTTT
clone_size: NA
cdr3_length: 15
d_call: TRBD1
v_call: TRBV7-8
j_call: TRBJ1-3

cdr3_aa: CASSYYPGQGGEKLFF
cdr3_nt: TGTGCCAGCAGTTACTACCCGGGACAGGGAGGGGAAAAACTGTTTTTT
clone_size: NA
cdr3_length: 16
d_call: TRBD1
v_call: TRBV6-5
j_call: TRBJ1-4

cdr3_aa: CATSRDRGGRENNEQFF
cdr3_nt: TGTGCCACCAGCAGAGATCGAGGTGGGCGGGAGAACAATGAGCAGTTCTTC
clone_size: NA
cdr3_length: 17
d_call: TRBD2
v_call: TRBV15
j_call: TRBJ2-1

cdr3_aa: CASSLAGGTGNTIYF
cdr3_nt: TGTGCCAGCAGTTTGGCAGGGGGCACTGGAAACACCATATATTTT
clone_size: NA
cdr3_length: 15
d_call: TRBD1
v_call: TRBV27
j_call: TRBJ1-3

cdr3_aa: CASRPGVRDEQYF
cdr3_nt: TGTGCCAGCAGGCCGGGGGTTCGGGACGAGCAGTACTTC
clone_size: NA
cdr3_length: 13
d_call: NA
v_call: TRBV6-5
j_call: TRBJ2-7

cdr3_aa: CASSEGQAYEQYF
cdr3_nt: TGCGCCAGCAGTGAAGGACAGGCCTACGAGCAGTACTTC
clone_size: NA
cdr3_length: 13
d_call: TRBD1
v_call: TRBV5-1
j_call: TRBJ2-7

cdr3_aa: CAWSPQGGRTEAFF
cdr3_nt: TGTGCCTGGAGTCCCCAGGGCGGGAGGACTGAAGCTTTCTTT
clone_size: NA
cdr3_length: 14
d_call: NA
v_call: TRBV30
j_call: TRBJ1-1

cdr3_aa: CAGFSPGLYGNTIYF
cdr3_nt: TGTGCCGGATTCTCACCGGGACTTTATGGAAACACCATATATTTT
clone_size: NA
cdr3_length: 15
d_call: NA
v_call: TRBV21-1
j_call: TRBJ1-3

cdr3_aa: CASSIAQGHEQYF
cdr3_nt: TGTGCCAGTAGTATAGCTCAGGGGCACGAGCAGTACTTC
clone_size: NA
cdr3_length: 13
d_call: NA
v_call: TRBV19
j_call: TRBJ2-7

cdr3_aa: CASSLEAGWNTQYF
cdr3_nt: TGCGCCAGCAGCTTGGAGGCAGGGTGGAATACGCAGTATTTT
clone_size: NA
cdr3_length: 14
d_call: NA
v_call: TRBV5-1
j_call: TRBJ2-3

cdr3_aa: CASQVSGANVLTF
cdr3_nt: TGTGCCAGTCAGGTTTCTGGGGCCAACGTCCTGACTTTC
clone_size: NA
cdr3_length: 13
d_call: NA
v_call: TRBV19
j_call: TRBJ2-6

cdr3_aa: CASSLGDRAGGYTF
cdr3_nt: TGTGCCAGCAGCTTAGGGGACAGGGCGGGGGGCTACACCTTC
clone_size: NA
cdr3_length: 14
d_call: TRBD1
v_call: TRBV13
j_call: TRBJ1-2

cdr3_aa: CAWNDRDRVYEQYF
cdr3_nt: TGTGCCTGGAATGACAGGGACAGGGTCTACGAGCAGTACTTC
clone_size: NA
cdr3_length: 14
d_call: TRBD1
v_call: TRBV30
j_call: TRBJ2-7

cdr3_aa: CASSYAEEQFF
cdr3_nt: TGTGCCAGCAGTTACGCGGAGGAGCAGTTCTTC
clone_size: NA
cdr3_length: 11
d_call: NA
v_call: TRBV6-5
j_call: TRBJ2-1

cdr3_aa: CASSNTRGANTGELFF
cdr3_nt: TGTGCCAGCAGCAACACCCGGGGGGCGAACACCGGGGAGCTGTTTTTT
clone_size: few
cdr3_length: 16
d_call: TRBD2
v_call: TRBV5-4
j_call: TRBJ2-2

cdr3_aa: CASSSRPGQGGGEQFF
cdr3_nt: TGCGCCAGCAGCTCCCGCCCGGGACAGGGCGGAGGTGAGCAGTTCTTC
clone_size: once
cdr3_length: 16
d_call: TRBD1
v_call: TRBV5-1
j_call: TRBJ2-1

cdr3_aa: CATSGQGTYNEQFF
cdr3_nt: TGTGCCACCAGCGGACAGGGAACCTACAATGAGCAGTTCTTC
clone_size: once
cdr3_length: 14
d_call: TRBD1
v_call: TRBV15
j_call: TRBJ2-1

cdr3_aa: CASSSLAGGYNTQYF
cdr3_nt: TGTGCCAGCAGCTCCCTAGCGGGGGGCTACAATACGCAGTATTTT
clone_size: NA
cdr3_length: 15
d_call: TRBD2
v_call: TRBV5-6
j_call: TRBJ2-3

cdr3_aa: CASSYSRSETQYF
cdr3_nt: TGTGCCAGCAGTTACTCGAGGTCAGAGACCCAGTACTTC
clone_size: NA
cdr3_length: 13
d_call: NA
v_call: TRBV6-2/TRBV6-3
j_call: TRBJ2-5

cdr3_aa: CASSPQTGSGNTIYF
cdr3_nt: TGTGCCAGTAGTCCACAGACAGGGTCTGGAAACACCATATATTTT
clone_size: NA
cdr3_length: 15
d_call: TRBD1
v_call: TRBV19
j_call: TRBJ1-3

cdr3_aa: CASSYRTGENTEAFF
cdr3_nt: TGCGCCAGCAGCTATAGGACAGGGGAGAACACTGAAGCTTTCTTT
clone_size: NA
cdr3_length: 15
d_call: TRBD1
v_call: TRBV5-1
j_call: TRBJ1-1

cdr3_aa: CASSGPRTALYGYTF
cdr3_nt: TGTGCCAGCAGCGGCCCTAGGACAGCTCTCTATGGCTACACCTTC
clone_size: NA
cdr3_length: 15
d_call: NA
v_call: TRBV5-6
j_call: TRBJ1-2

cdr3_aa: CASSLGWPAVNTEAFF
cdr3_nt: TGTGCCAGCAGCTTAGGGTGGCCAGCGGTTAACACTGAAGCTTTCTTT
clone_size: NA
cdr3_length: 16
d_call: NA
v_call: TRBV7-9
j_call: TRBJ1-1

cdr3_aa: CASTETGTGYIRGYGYTF
cdr3_nt: TGTGCCAGCACTGAGACCGGGACAGGGTATATACGGGGCTATGGCTACACCTTC
clone_size: NA
cdr3_length: 18
d_call: TRBD1
v_call: TRBV6-1
j_call: TRBJ1-2

cdr3_aa: CASSWGQGRRYTGELFF
cdr3_nt: TGTGCCAGCAGCTGGGGACAGGGAAGGCGGTACACCGGGGAGCTGTTTTTT
clone_size: few
cdr3_length: 17
d_call: TRBD1
v_call: TRBV5-8
j_call: TRBJ2-2

cdr3_aa: CASSARGSGVGDTQYF
cdr3_nt: TGTGCCAGCAGTGCCCGGGGTAGCGGGGTTGGAGATACGCAGTATTTT
clone_size: once
cdr3_length: 16
d_call: TRBD2
v_call: TRBV6-4
j_call: TRBJ2-3

cdr3_aa: CASSVLQETQYF
cdr3_nt: TGTGCCAGCAGTGTGCTACAAGAGACCCAGTACTTC
clone_size: NA
cdr3_length: 12
d_call: NA
v_call: TRBV2
j_call: TRBJ2-5

cdr3_aa: CASMRGTGVDQPQHF
cdr3_nt: TGTGCCAGTATGCGGGGGACAGGGGTAGATCAGCCCCAGCATTTT
clone_size: NA
cdr3_length: 15
d_call: TRBD1
v_call: TRBV19
j_call: TRBJ1-5

cdr3_aa: CSVDRGLGGYTF
cdr3_nt: TGCAGCGTTGACAGGGGGCTTGGTGGCTACACCTTC
clone_size: NA
cdr3_length: 12
d_call: TRBD1
v_call: TRBV29-1
j_call: TRBJ1-2

cdr3_aa: CASSLGLAGNNEQFF
cdr3_nt: TGTGCCAGCAGCTTAGGTCTAGCGGGGAACAATGAGCAGTTCTTC
clone_size: NA
cdr3_length: 15
d_call: TRBD2
v_call: TRBV7-6
j_call: TRBJ2-1

cdr3_aa: CASSSPLTGTFSYEQYF
cdr3_nt: TGTGCCAGCAGCTCCCCCCTCACCGGGACATTTTCTTACGAGCAGTACTTC
clone_size: NA
cdr3_length: 17
d_call: NA
v_call: TRBV7-6
j_call: TRBJ2-7

cdr3_aa: CASSQEGRRGVWETQYF
cdr3_nt: TGTGCCAGCAGCCAAGAAGGTCGGCGGGGGGTTTGGGAGACCCAGTACTTC
clone_size: NA
cdr3_length: 17
d_call: TRBD2
v_call: TRBV3-1/TRBV3-2
j_call: TRBJ2-5

cdr3_aa: CASIQTSGVANEQFF
cdr3_nt: TGTGCCAGTATTCAGACTAGCGGGGTCGCCAATGAGCAGTTCTTC
clone_size: NA
cdr3_length: 15
d_call: TRBD2
v_call: TRBV19
j_call: TRBJ2-1

cdr3_aa: CASSSRGGELFF
cdr3_nt: TGTGCCAGCAGCTCCAGGGGAGGGGAGCTGTTTTTT
clone_size: NA
cdr3_length: 12
d_call: NA
v_call: TRBV5-6
j_call: TRBJ2-2

cdr3_aa: CAIREGRVSGNTIYF
cdr3_nt: TGTGCCATCAGGGAGGGCAGGGTGTCCGGAAACACCATATATTTT
clone_size: NA
cdr3_length: 15
d_call: NA
v_call: TRBV21-1
j_call: TRBJ1-3

cdr3_aa: CARMRGGRTDTQYF
cdr3_nt: TGTGCCAGGATGCGGGGGGGCCGCACAGATACGCAGTATTTT
clone_size: NA
cdr3_length: 14
d_call: TRBD2
v_call: TRBV28
j_call: TRBJ2-3

cdr3_aa: CASSLAPGLAGGPYNEQFF
cdr3_nt: TGTGCCAGCAGCTTAGCTCCGGGACTAGCGGGGGGACCATACAATGAGCAGTTCTTC
clone_size: NA
cdr3_length: 19
d_call: TRBD2
v_call: TRBV11-3
j_call: TRBJ2-1

cdr3_aa: CASSLGGCLTGQGKGMNEKLFF
cdr3_nt: TGCGCCAGCAGCTTGGGTGGTTGTTTGACAGGGCAAGGGAAGGGGATGAATGAAAAACTGTTTTTT
clone_size: NA
cdr3_length: 22
d_call: TRBD1
v_call: TRBV5-1
j_call: TRBJ1-4

cdr3_aa: CASSASRARGVNTDTQYF
cdr3_nt: TGTGCCAGCAGTGCCTCCCGGGCCAGGGGGGTAAACACAGATACGCAGTATTTT
clone_size: NA
cdr3_length: 18
d_call: NA
v_call: TRBV9
j_call: TRBJ2-3

cdr3_aa: CASSSAGGTYNEQFF
cdr3_nt: TGTGCCAGCAGCTCGGCGGGGGGAACCTACAATGAGCAGTTCTTC
clone_size: NA
cdr3_length: 15
d_call: TRBD2
v_call: TRBV7-6
j_call: TRBJ2-1

cdr3_aa: CAWRLGGTQYF
cdr3_nt: TGTGCCTGGAGATTAGGAGGTACGCAGTATTTT
clone_size: NA
cdr3_length: 11
d_call: NA
v_call: TRBV30
j_call: TRBJ2-3

cdr3_aa: CASSPQWTGMEQFF
cdr3_nt: TGTGCCAGCAGCCCCCAATGGACAGGGATGGAGCAGTTCTTC
clone_size: NA
cdr3_length: 14
d_call: TRBD1
v_call: TRBV9
j_call: TRBJ2-1

cdr3_aa: CASSPAGLPGDTQYF
cdr3_nt: TGTGCCAGCTCACCAGCGGGACTCCCGGGGGATACGCAGTATTTT
clone_size: NA
cdr3_length: 15
d_call: NA
v_call: TRBV18
j_call: TRBJ2-3

cdr3_aa: CASSSQGNAGNTIYF
cdr3_nt: TGTGCCAGCAGTTCCCAGGGTAATGCTGGAAACACCATATATTTT
clone_size: few
cdr3_length: 15
d_call: NA
v_call: TRBV6-6
j_call: TRBJ1-3

cdr3_aa: CASSFGPRNQPQHF
cdr3_nt: TGTGCCAGCAGCTTCGGTCCACGCAATCAGCCCCAGCATTTT
clone_size: NA
cdr3_length: 14
d_call: NA
v_call: TRBV13
j_call: TRBJ1-5